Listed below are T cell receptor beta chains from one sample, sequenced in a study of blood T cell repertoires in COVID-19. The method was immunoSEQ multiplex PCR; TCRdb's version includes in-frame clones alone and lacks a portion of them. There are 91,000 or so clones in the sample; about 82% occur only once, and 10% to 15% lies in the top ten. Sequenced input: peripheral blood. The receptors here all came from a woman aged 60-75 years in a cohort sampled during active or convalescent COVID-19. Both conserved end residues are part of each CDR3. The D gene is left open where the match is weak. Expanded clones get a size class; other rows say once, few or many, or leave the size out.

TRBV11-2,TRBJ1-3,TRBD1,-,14,CAGRGQGGGNTIYF,TGTGCGGGCAGAGGACAGGGAGGAGGAAACACCATATATTTT
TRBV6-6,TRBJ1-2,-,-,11,CASSHVYGYTF,TGTGCCAGCAGTCATGTATATGGCTACACCTTC
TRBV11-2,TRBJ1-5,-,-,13,CASSPTGNQPQHF,TGTGCCAGCAGCCCCACAGGGAATCAGCCCCAGCATTTT
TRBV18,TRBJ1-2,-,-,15,CASSPPSGTRYGYTF,TGTGCCAGCTCACCACCTAGCGGGACAAGATATGGCTACACCTTC
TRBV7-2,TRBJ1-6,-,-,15,CASSLAGSHNSPLHF,TGTGCCAGCAGCTTAGCCGGGTCCCATAATTCACCCCTCCACTTT
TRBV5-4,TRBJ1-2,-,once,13,CASSSYSSGGYTF,TGTGCCAGCAGCTCCTATTCCTCCGGGGGCTACACCTTC
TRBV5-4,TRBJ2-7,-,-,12,CASSPNQDEQYF,TGTGCCAGCAGCCCGAATCAGGACGAGCAGTACTTC
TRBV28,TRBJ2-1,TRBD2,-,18,CASRPIKREGSSYNEQFF,TGTGCCAGCAGACCCATTAAGCGGGAGGGTAGCTCCTACAATGAGCAGTTCTTC
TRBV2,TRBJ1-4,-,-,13,CASSVPEGEKLFF,TGTGCCAGCAGTGTCCCGGAGGGTGAAAAACTGTTTTTT
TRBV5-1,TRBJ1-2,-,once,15,CASSNGGQLNYGYTF,TGCGCCAGCAGTAACGGCGGACAACTAAACTATGGCTACACCTTC
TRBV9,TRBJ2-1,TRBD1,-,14,CASSEGTGSNEQFF,TGTGCCAGCAGCGAGGGGACAGGGAGCAATGAGCAGTTCTTC
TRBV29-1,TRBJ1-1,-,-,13,CSVRRDLNTEAFF,TGCAGCGTCCGCAGGGATCTGAACACTGAAGCTTTCTTT
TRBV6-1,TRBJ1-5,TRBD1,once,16,CASSDPRGRLGQPQHF,TGTGCCAGCAGTGACCCCAGGGGGCGATTGGGTCAGCCCCAGCATTTT
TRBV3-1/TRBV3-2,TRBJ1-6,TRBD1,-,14,CASSLGQLNSPLHF,TGTGCCAGCAGCCTGGGACAGCTTAATTCACCCCTCCACTTT
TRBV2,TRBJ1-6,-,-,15,CASSGNSFGNSPLHF,TGTGCCAGCAGTGGCAATAGTTTTGGTAATTCACCCCTCCACTTT
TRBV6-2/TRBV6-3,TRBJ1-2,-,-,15,CASSPGGRAYYGYTF,TGTGCCAGCAGCCCGGGAGGTCGGGCCTACTATGGCTACACCTTC
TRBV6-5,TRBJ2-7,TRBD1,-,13,CASNRDRVYEQYF,TGTGCCAGCAATCGGGACAGGGTTTACGAGCAGTACTTC
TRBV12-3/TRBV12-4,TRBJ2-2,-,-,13,CASRGAGTGELFF,TGTGCCAGCCGGGGGGCCGGCACCGGGGAGCTGTTTTTT
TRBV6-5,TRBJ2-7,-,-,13,CASSYGGNYEQYF,TGTGCCAGCAGTTACGGCGGGAACTACGAGCAGTACTTC
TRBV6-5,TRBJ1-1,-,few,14,CASSYLSGNTEAFF,TGTGCCAGCAGTTACTTATCCGGGAACACTGAAGCTTTCTTT
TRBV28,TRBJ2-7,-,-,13,CASSLRQPYEQYF,TGTGCCAGCAGTTTACGACAGCCCTACGAGCAGTACTTC
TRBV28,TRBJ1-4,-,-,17,CASSLPQLERANEKLFF,TGTGCCAGCAGTTTGCCGCAATTAGAGAGAGCGAATGAAAAACTGTTTTTT
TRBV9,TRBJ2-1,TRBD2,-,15,CASSVAASGYNEQFF,TGTGCCAGCAGCGTAGCGGCTAGCGGGTACAATGAGCAGTTCTTC
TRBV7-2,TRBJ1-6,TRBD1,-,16,CASSIGPGQGPSPLHF,TGTGCCAGCAGCATTGGCCCGGGACAGGGGCCTTCACCCCTCCACTTT
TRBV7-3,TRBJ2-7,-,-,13,CASSWSGDNEQYF,TGTGCCAGCAGCTGGTCGGGGGATAACGAGCAGTACTTC
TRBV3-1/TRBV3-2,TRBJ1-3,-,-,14,CASSPTGTGNTIYF,TGTGCCAGCAGCCCGACAGGTACGGGAAACACCATATATTTT
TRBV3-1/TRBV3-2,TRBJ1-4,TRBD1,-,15,CASSLTGQGGEKLFF,TGTGCCAGCAGCCTGACCGGACAGGGCGGTGAAAAACTGTTTTTT
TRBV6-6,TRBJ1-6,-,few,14,CASRVSNSNSPLHF,TGTGCCAGCAGAGTCTCGAACAGTAATTCACCCCTCCACTTT
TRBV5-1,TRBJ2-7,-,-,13,CASSLASSYEQYF,TGCGCCAGCAGCTTGGCTAGCTCCTACGAGCAGTACTTC
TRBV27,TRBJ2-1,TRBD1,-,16,CASSTPGTGKLDEQFF,TGTGCCAGCAGTACCCCCGGGACAGGGAAATTGGATGAGCAGTTCTTC
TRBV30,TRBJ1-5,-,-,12,CAWSVVGGQQHF,TGTGCCTGGAGTGTGGTCGGGGGTCAACAGCATTTT
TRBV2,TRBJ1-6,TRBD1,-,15,CASRFSGTGESPLHF,TGTGCCAGCAGATTCTCCGGGACAGGGGAATCACCCCTCCACTTT
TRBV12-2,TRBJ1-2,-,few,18,CASRPHWTADRVYYGYTF,TGTGCAAGTCGCCCGCATTGGACGGCAGACAGGGTATACTATGGCTACACCTTC
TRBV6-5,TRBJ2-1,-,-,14,CASSYPTPYNEQFF,TGTGCCAGCAGTTACCCGACACCCTACAATGAGCAGTTCTTC
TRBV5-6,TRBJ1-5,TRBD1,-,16,CASSLLDGQGRQAQHF,TGTGCCAGCAGCTTGCTAGATGGACAGGGAAGGCAAGCCCAGCATTTT
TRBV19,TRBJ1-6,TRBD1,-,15,CASSQRTGANSPLHF,TGTGCCAGTAGTCAACGGACAGGGGCTAATTCACCCCTCCACTTT
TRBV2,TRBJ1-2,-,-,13,CASSERSIYGYTF,TGTGCCAGCAGCGAGAGGAGTATCTATGGCTACACCTTC
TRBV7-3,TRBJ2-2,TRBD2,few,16,CASSLIAGANTGELFF,TGTGCCAGCAGCCTAATAGCGGGAGCGAACACCGGGGAGCTGTTTTTT